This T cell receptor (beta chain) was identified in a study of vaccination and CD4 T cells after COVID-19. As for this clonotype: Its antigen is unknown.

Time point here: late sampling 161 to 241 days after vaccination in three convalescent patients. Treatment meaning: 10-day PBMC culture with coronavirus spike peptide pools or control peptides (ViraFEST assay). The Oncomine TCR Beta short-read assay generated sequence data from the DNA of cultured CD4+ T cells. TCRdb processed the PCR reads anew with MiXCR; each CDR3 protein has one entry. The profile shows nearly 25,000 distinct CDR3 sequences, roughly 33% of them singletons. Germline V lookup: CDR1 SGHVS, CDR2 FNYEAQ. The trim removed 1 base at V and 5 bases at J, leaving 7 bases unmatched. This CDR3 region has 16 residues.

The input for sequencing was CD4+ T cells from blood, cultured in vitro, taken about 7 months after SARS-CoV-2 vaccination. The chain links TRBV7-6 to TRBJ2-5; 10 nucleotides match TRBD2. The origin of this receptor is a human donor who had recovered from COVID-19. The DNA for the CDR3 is TGTGCCAGCAGCTTAGAAGCGGGAGGGCGGGGTGAGACCCAGTACTTC. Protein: CASSLEAGGRGETQYF. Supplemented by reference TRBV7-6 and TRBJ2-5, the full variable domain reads GAGVSQSPRYKVTKRGQDVALRCDPISGHVSLYWYRQALGQGPEFLTYFNYEAQQDKSGLPNDRFSAERPEGSISTLTIQRTEQRDSAMYRCASSLEAGGRGETQYFGPGTRLLVL.